This record concerns one T cell receptor (beta chain) sequence. Source study methods: Reference gene primer amplification gave nucleated cell count estimates. Using immunoSEQ multiplex PCR, the repertoire was profiled, and TCRdb retains in-frame clones only, with some absent. V and J calls and clone size are as listed in that table; D and trimming were resolved from the DNA. This table has about 250,000 clones, about 87% appearing once. The V and J ends lost 0 bases and 5 bases respectively, with 11 bases between them. The CDR3 has 14 residues. The germline V gene encodes CDR1 SGDLS and CDR2 YYNGEE. The data originate from a study of blood T cell repertoires in COVID-19.

The receptor was isolated from a woman younger than 45 with COVID-19, enrolled during active disease. Material: peripheral blood. The chain employs TRBV9 and TRBJ2-5; D gene unclear. This CDR3 reads CASSVASQRETQYF. In DNA form, the CDR3 reads TGTGCCAGCAGCGTAGCCAGTCAACGCGAGACCCAGTACTTC.